This TCR beta chain is from a study of identifying expanded T cells in peripheral blood. In regard to this clone: Antigen unknown.

CDR1 is MNHEY, CDR2 SVGAGI, per germline. The CDR3 consists of 15 residues. V was cut by 3 bases and J by 4 bases, with 15 bases left in between. Healthy donors had no documented immune events, such as infections, while sampled. Study outcomes and limitations: Clone count variance between roughly 2-week samples rose with total template count. About 1.2 clones differed between technical replicates, versus approximately 17 and 20 over time.

Using immunoSEQ multiplex PCR, the repertoire was profiled, and TCRdb retains in-frame clones only, with some absent. The sample has under 150,000 clones, 86% seen once. The sample consisted of blood. The sequence was collected from a person aged 18 to 69 in good health. V is TRBV6-5 and J is TRBJ1-2; no firm D call. This chain's CDR3 is CASSYSGYLVYGYTF. DNA for the CDR3: TGTGCCAGCAGTTATTCTGGGTACTTAGTCTATGGCTACACCTTC.